The present entry profiles one TCR beta chain with its context. A single count supports this clonotype. It has no known antigen specificity. Qualities for individual bases were not recorded, and no much larger clone is one base off. One read offers little support. Library preparation was by RT-PCR. Sequencing was carried out with a NextSeq 550. TCRdb took the public reads, trimmed them with fastp at Q25, ran MiXCR for clone calling and kept in-frame beta chains. All rows with the same CDR3 protein become a single entry with the most common DNA and genes. Here the sample has fewer than 250,000 distinct CDR3 sequences; around an eighth occur a single time. The top ten clones comprise about 9.9% of the sample. This specimen comes from a study of patients and donors after allogeneic stem cell transplantation (TCRdb year 2020). The sequencing sample was made of blood, either unsorted or a sorted T cell fraction (not recorded which). This TCR was recovered from a human donor who was either an allogeneic HSCT recipient or a stem cell or donor lymphocyte infusion donor (not recorded which). It is not recorded whose cells these are; they may come from a transplant donor.

DNA sequence: TGCAGTGCGTGGCAGGGGCAGGGACGCAATCAGCCCCAGCATTTT. This yields the protein CSAWQGQGRNQPQHF. The chain uses TRBV20-1 and TRBJ1-5, with a tentative D gene TRBD1 over 6 matching bases. The CDR3 has 15 amino acids, counting the end cysteine and phenylalanine. The only DNA kept is the CDR3, 45 bases in frame from the first base. Via the germline V gene (reference sequence), CDR1 is DFQATT and CDR2 SNEGSKA. V and J are truncated by 6 bases and 2 bases respectively, leaving an intervening sequence of 17 bases.